These T cell receptor beta chains were read from a single sample in a study of breast tumors, draining lymph nodes, adjacent tissues. One entry per CDR3 protein results from TCRdb running MiXCR on the multiplex PCR reads. The profile covers approximately 280,000 distinct CDR3 sequences, with 30% to 35% appearing a single time and more than 0.95% taken by the ten largest. Sequenced input: axillary lymph node tissue. Receptors were obtained from a female donor with breast cancer. Some clones in this sample may be carry-over from other donors' samples. Both conserved end residues are part of each CDR3. A D gene is named only where the DNA matches it firmly. Only part of the rows carry a size: once, few, many, or a class if the clone is expanded.

v_gene	d_gene	abundance	j_gene	CDR3aa	CDR3nt
TRBV20-1	-	-	TRBJ1-4	CSASGFTTNEKLFF	TGCAGTGCTTCGGGATTTACAACTAATGAAAAACTGTTTTTT
TRBV7-2	-	many	TRBJ2-2	CASSLVLASGELFF	TGTGCCAGCAGCCTAGTGTTAGCCTCCGGGGAGCTGTTTTTT
TRBV10-3	TRBD1	many	TRBJ1-5	CASHEPGTGTVSNQPQHF	TGTGCCTCCCACGAACCCGGGACAGGGACCGTGAGCAATCAGCCCCAGCATTTT
TRBV9	-	-	TRBJ2-5	CASSVGSSSHGETQYF	TGTGCCAGCAGCGTAGGAAGTAGCAGCCACGGAGAGACCCAGTACTTC
TRBV4-3	TRBD2	few	TRBJ2-7	CASSETSGSSYEQYF	TGCGCCAGCAGCGAGACTAGCGGGAGCTCCTACGAGCAGTACTTC
TRBV9	-	many	TRBJ2-5	CASSVSSERWETQYF	TGTGCCAGCAGCGTATCTAGCGAGAGGTGGGAGACCCAGTACTTC
TRBV4-1	-	many	TRBJ1-6	CASSQDVGGLPLHF	TGCGCCAGCAGCCAAGATGTAGGGGGGCTACCCCTCCACTTT
TRBV7-2	-	many	TRBJ2-7	CASRIGSGLAYEQYF	TGTGCCAGCAGGATAGGGAGCGGGTTGGCCTACGAGCAGTACTTC
TRBV6-1	TRBD1	-	TRBJ2-2	CASGVGQGAGSTGELFF	TGTGCCAGCGGGGTAGGACAGGGGGCCGGAAGCACCGGGGAGCTGTTTTTT
TRBV25-1	TRBD1	-	TRBJ1-4	CASSDRGRGKLFF	TGTGCCAGCAGTGACAGGGGGCGTGGGAAACTGTTTTTT
TRBV6-4	TRBD1	-	TRBJ2-1	CASSAPRPGGRGEQFF	TGTGCCAGCAGTGCTCCTCGTCCAGGGGGCCGGGGTGAGCAGTTCTTC
TRBV2	TRBD2	many	TRBJ2-3	CASSGLVWSLSTDTQYF	TGTGCCAGCAGCGGACTAGTTTGGTCCCTAAGCACAGATACGCAGTATTTT
TRBV9	TRBD1	-	TRBJ2-6	CASSVAEGADVLTF	TGTGCCAGCAGCGTAGCTGAGGGGGCCGACGTCCTGACTTTC
TRBV7-9	TRBD1	many	TRBJ2-7	CASSRQVGTGGYEQYF	TGTGCCAGCAGCCGCCAAGTTGGGACAGGGGGATACGAGCAGTACTTC
TRBV25-1	-	-	TRBJ1-6	CASNLPNSPLHF	TGTGCCAGCAATCTCCCTAATTCACCCCTCCACTTT
TRBV12-3/TRBV12-4	-	many	TRBJ2-5	CASSSTANIETQYF	TGTGCCAGCAGCTCGACAGCTAACATAGAGACCCAGTACTTC
TRBV3-1	-	-	TRBJ2-7	CAISASRTAYEQYF	TGTGCCATCAGCGCCAGCAGAACCGCCTACGAGCAGTACTTC
TRBV4-3	TRBD1	many	TRBJ1-6	CASSPRTGSYSPLHF	TGCGCCAGCAGCCCCCGGACAGGGTCATATTCACCCCTCCACTTT
TRBV29-1	-	many	TRBJ2-7	CSVPGPGNEQYF	TGCAGCGTTCCCGGACCAGGAAACGAGCAGTACTTC
TRBV7-3	TRBD1	many	TRBJ1-2	CASSLDRGQSGYTF	TGTGCCAGCAGCTTAGACAGGGGGCAAAGTGGCTACACCTTC
TRBV10-2	-	many	TRBJ1-2	CASSRGQSGDYGYTF	TGCGCCAGCAGTCGGGGGCAGAGCGGGGACTATGGCTACACCTTC
TRBV20-1	TRBD2	once	TRBJ2-3	CSASVPSGTVSDTQYF	TGCAGTGCTAGCGTCCCTAGCGGGACCGTCTCTGATACGCAGTATTTT
TRBV30	-	few	TRBJ2-7	CAWTRSGHEQYF	TGTGCCTGGACCAGAAGCGGGCACGAGCAGTACTTC
TRBV15	TRBD1	many	TRBJ2-7	CATSRDRGLSEQYF	TGTGCCACCAGCAGAGACAGGGGGTTGAGCGAGCAGTACTTC
TRBV3-1	-	-	TRBJ1-4	CPSSPININEKLFF	TGTCCCAGCAGCCCTATTAACATAAATGAAAAACTGTTTTTT
TRBV7-2	-	many	TRBJ1-5	CASSLGGERPQHF	TGTGCCAGCAGCTTAGGAGGGGAGAGGCCCCAGCATTTT
TRBV9	TRBD2	-	TRBJ2-3	CASSHTGLAGGTNTQYF	TGTGCCAGCAGCCATACGGGGCTAGCGGGAGGGACTAATACGCAGTATTTT
TRBV6-1	TRBD1	few	TRBJ2-1	CASSELRDRAVF	TGTGCCAGCAGTGAGCTCCGGGACAGGGCTGTCTTC
TRBV7-6	-	-	TRBJ2-7	CSSSYGSLPYEQYF	TGTTCCAGCAGCTACGGGAGTCTACCCTACGAGCAGTACTTC
TRBV19	TRBD2	many	TRBJ2-5	CASSSGRYQETQYF	TGTGCCAGTAGTAGCGGGAGGTACCAAGAGACCCAGTACTTC
TRBV28	-	-	TRBJ2-5	CASVGGQVRETQYF	TGTGCCTCAGTTGGCGGCCAGGTGAGGGAGACCCAGTACTTC
TRBV12-3/TRBV12-4	-	many	TRBJ1-5	CASSFDNQPQHF	TGTGCCAGCAGTTTCGACAATCAGCCCCAGCATTTT
TRBV5-1	TRBD1	many	TRBJ2-6	CASSAGTGVGANVLTF	TGCGCCAGCAGCGCCGGGACAGGGGTCGGGGCCAACGTCCTGACTTTC
TRBV19	TRBD2	-	TRBJ2-7	CAGSIREGPQNEQYF	TGTGCCGGTAGTATCAGGGAGGGCCCTCAGAACGAGCAGTACTTC
TRBV25-1	-	-	TRBJ1-4	CASSDGAVNEKLFF	TGTGCCAGCAGTGATGGGGCGGTTAATGAAAAACTGTTTTTT
TRBV20-1	-	many	TRBJ2-3	CSAHSADTQYF	TGCAGTGCCCATTCGGCAGATACGCAGTATTTT
TRBV30	-	many	TRBJ2-7	CAWSVRREQYF	TGTGCCTGGAGTGTAAGGCGGGAGCAGTACTTC
TRBV30	-	many	TRBJ2-3	CAWRRADTQYF	TGTGCCTGGAGGAGGGCAGATACGCAGTATTTT
TRBV20-1	TRBD1	-	TRBJ1-4	CSASPVGQGIGGTNEKLFF	TGCAGTGCTAGCCCAGTGGGACAGGGGATAGGAGGAACTAATGAAAAACTGTTTTTT
TRBV5-1	TRBD1	many	TRBJ2-5	CASSDRDRGVLETQYF	TGCGCCAGCAGCGACCGGGACAGGGGCGTGTTGGAGACCCAGTACTTC
TRBV5-1	TRBD1	many	TRBJ2-3	CASSLGLPGGWQYF	TGCGCCAGCAGCTTGGGTCTACCAGGGGGATGGCAGTATTTT
TRBV29-1	-	-	TRBJ1-1	CSVLDTNTEAFF	TGCAGCGTTCTGGACACGAACACTGAAGCTTTCTTT
TRBV20-1	TRBD2	many	TRBJ2-5	CSARLAGKETQYF	TGCAGTGCAAGACTAGCGGGAAAAGAGACCCAGTACTTC